This T cell receptor beta chain was retrieved from a study of T cell changes during pregnancy in multiple sclerosis. Libraries were prepared by immunoSEQ multiplex PCR; TCRdb keeps only in-frame clonotypes and omits some of them. The table has around 33,000 clones, 85% to 90% seen once. The V end lost 4 bases, the J end lost 5 bases, and 12 bases lay between the germline ends. Germline V gene data show CDR1 as LGHNA and CDR2 as YNFKEQ. This CDR3 has 14 residues. The V gene is TRBV4-2, the J gene TRBJ2-1; D might be TRBD1 (5 bases). The TCR comes from a female donor with multiple sclerosis, enrolled in a pregnancy study. The sample in question was CD8+ T cells from peripheral blood mononuclear cells, obtained before pregnancy. The CDR3 reads CASSPTTAHNEQFF. As DNA, the CDR3 is TGTGCCAGCAGCCCTACGACAGCCCACAATGAGCAGTTCTTC.